This T cell receptor (beta chain) came from a study of shared clonotypes between healthy human individuals. Study-wide points: Non-shared clonotypes were found to have lower generation probabilities than the clonotypes that were shared by all four of the sorted-subset donors.

A word on this clone: What it recognizes is unknown.

The donors, healthy adults who were HIV-negative, had experienced no recent acute infections or vaccinations. Germline CDR1 and CDR2: SEHNR and FQNEAQ (reference sequence). The CDR3 covers 13 residues. Trimming shortened V by 5 bases and J by 9 bases, and 17 bases separated the two germline ends. Genomic DNA of every subset was divided equally among multiple immunoSEQ plates. Here immunoSEQ multiplex PCR was the method, and the copy in TCRdb shows in-frame clones only, minus some. In the table there are roughly 700,000 clones, about 92% of which are singletons. V usage is TRBV7-9 and J usage is TRBJ2-7, with D tentatively TRBD1 or TRBD2 (5 bases each). This sequence was found in a man between 18 and 35 years old in good health. Some clones in this sample may be carry-over from other donors' samples. Sequences were obtained from memory CD8+ T cells from PBMCs. The subset here: CD45RO+ cells pooled with CCR7-negative TemRA cells. The CDR3 sequence: CASSAGTDFWQYF. Written as DNA, the CDR3 is TGTGCCAGCAGCGCCGGGACGGACTTTTGGCAGTACTTC.